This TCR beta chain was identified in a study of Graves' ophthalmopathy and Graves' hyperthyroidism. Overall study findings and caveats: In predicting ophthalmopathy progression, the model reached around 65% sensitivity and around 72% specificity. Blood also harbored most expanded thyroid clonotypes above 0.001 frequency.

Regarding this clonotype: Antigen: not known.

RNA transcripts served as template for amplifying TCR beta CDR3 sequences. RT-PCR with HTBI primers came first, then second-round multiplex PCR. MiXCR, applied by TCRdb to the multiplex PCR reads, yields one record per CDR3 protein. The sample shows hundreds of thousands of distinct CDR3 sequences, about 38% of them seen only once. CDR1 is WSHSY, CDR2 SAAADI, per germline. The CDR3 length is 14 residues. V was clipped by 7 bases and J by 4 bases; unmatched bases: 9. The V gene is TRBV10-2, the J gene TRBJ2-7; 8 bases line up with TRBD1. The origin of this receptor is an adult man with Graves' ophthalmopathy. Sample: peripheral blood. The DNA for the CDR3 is TGCGCCAGCAAATTCCACAGGGGGGTTTACGAGCAGTACTTC. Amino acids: CASKFHRGVYEQYF.